The 5 T cell receptor beta chains below all came from one sample that was sequenced in a study of cytomegalovirus exposure and HLA in healthy donors. The study ran its PCR with 60 Vbeta and 13 Jbeta primers. Assay used: immunoSEQ multiplex PCR; TCRdb lists only in-frame clones, some missing. The repertoire table contains about 170,000 clones. The specimen was PBMCs. All receptors come from a woman aged 60-75 years in good health and CMV-seronegative.

The chain uses TRBV19 and TRBJ1-1; D not certain. Germline V gives CDR1 LNHDA, CDR2 SQIVND (reference sequence). Trimming removed 0 bases at V and 5 bases at J, with 7 bases between. CDR3 length equals 13 residues. The DNA for the CDR3 is TGTGCCAGTAGTATAGATAGAGGTACTGAAGCTTTCTTT. It codes for CASSIDRGTEAFF.

The rearrangement links TRBV5-6 to TRBJ2-7, with D perhaps matching TRBD1 (6 bases). This CDR3 region has 17 residues. V gave up 1 base and J gave up 5 bases, with 22 bases separating them. Germline V lookup: CDR1 SGHDT, CDR2 YYEEEE. The CDR3 region is CASSLRVTGLLRNEQYF. Here the CDR3 DNA reads TGTGCCAGCAGCTTGAGGGTGACAGGTCTTCTAAGGAACGAGCAGTACTTC.

V gene TRBV9 combines with J gene TRBJ2-5; 16 bases agree with TRBD2. The DNA end favors TRBJ2-7, so the J call may be wrong. CDR1 and CDR2 from the germline V gene are SGDLS and YYNGEE. The CDR3 runs 19 residues. The CDR3 loop is CASSPSPGLAGGSSYEQYF. CDR3 DNA: TGTGCCAGCAGCCCAAGCCCGGGACTAGCGGGGGGGAGCTCCTACGAGCAGTACTTC.

The chain employs TRBV5-1 and TRBJ2-2, with a possible D match to TRBD1 (6 bases). Germline CDR1 is SGHRS and CDR2 is YFSETQ. V lost 0 bases and J lost 4, with 16 bases in between. This CDR3 region has 17 residues. Here the CDR3 DNA reads TGCGCCAGCAGCTTGGCAGGGGCTAACTCCCCCACCGGGGAGCTGTTTTTT. This sequence encodes CASSLAGANSPTGELFF.

The chain recombines TRBV7-9 with TRBJ1-4; 10 nucleotides agree with TRBD1. There are 14 residues in the CDR3. J lost 7 bases, V lost 1 base, and 0 bases had no gene match. Germline assignment: CDR1 SEHNR and CDR2 FQNEAQ (reference sequence). DNA of the CDR3: TGTGCCAGCAGCTTAGGGACAGGGGGTGAAAAACTGTTTTTT. It codes for CASSLGTGGEKLFF.